Below are 14 T cell receptor beta chains sequenced from a single sample in a study of cytomegalovirus exposure and HLA in healthy donors. A multiplex PCR was run with 60 Vbeta primers and 13 Jbeta primers. The repertoire was sequenced with immunoSEQ multiplex PCR; TCRdb's copy has only in-frame clones and lacks some. The table records 130,000 to 150,000 clones, around 80% of them present only once. Sequencing used PBMCs. These receptors were taken from a boy aged 2 to 10 in good health and CMV-seronegative.

V and J are TRBV25-1 and TRBJ2-1; TRBD1 aligns across 7 bases. V gave up 5 bases and J gave up 4 bases; unmatched junction bases: 8. Germline V gene data show CDR1 as MGHDK and CDR2 as SYGVNS. The CDR3 spans 15 residues. The CDR3 DNA is TGTGCCAGCAGTCCAAGACAGGGTCCTTACAATGAGCAGTTCTTC. Its protein product is CASSPRQGPYNEQFF.

This clone showed up just once. Distinct nucleotide sequences in the sample also encode this CDR3. The rearrangement uses TRBV7-2 and TRBJ1-5, with 8 bases that match TRBD1. The J segment lost 2 bases and the V segment lost 3 bases, leaving 0 bases of the junction unmatched. This CDR3 contains 14 residues. Germline assignment: CDR1 SGHTA and CDR2 FQGNSA. The CDR3 sequence: CASSLDRGNQPQHF. As DNA, the CDR3 is TGTGCCAGCAGCTTGGACAGGGGCAATCAGCCCCAGCATTTT. The variable domain in full, with the rest retrieved from reference TRBV7-2 and TRBJ1-5, is GAGVSQSPSNKVTEKGKDVELRCDPISGHTALYWYRQSLGQGLEFLIYFQGNSAPDKSGLPSDRFSAERTGGSVSTLTIQRTQQEDSAVYLCASSLDRGNQPQHFGDGTRLSIL.

The CDR3 coding sequence is TGTGCCAGCAGCGAGACCCGGATACTAGCGGGGGTCACAGATACGCAGTATTTT. Amino acids: CASSETRILAGVTDTQYF. This sequence joins TRBV2 and TRBJ2-3; 11 bases fit TRBD2. The CDR3 runs to 18 residues. J gave up 2 bases and V 6 bases, and 13 bases lay outside the gene matches. Germline assignment: CDR1 SNHLY and CDR2 FYNNEI. Full variable domain (outside the CDR3, taken from reference TRBV2 and TRBJ2-3): EPEVTQTPSHQVTQMGQEVILRCVPISNHLYFYWYRQILGQKVEFLVSFYNNEISEKSEIFDDQFSVERPDGSNFTLKIRSTKLEDSAMYFCASSETRILAGVTDTQYFGPGTRLTVL.

This chain uses TRBV7-2 with TRBJ2-7; 10 nucleotides line up with TRBD2. The trim removed 5 bases at V and 2 bases at J, leaving 9 bases unmatched. Germline lookup yields CDR1 SGHTA and CDR2 FQGNSA. This CDR3 has 16 residues. The CDR3 spells CASSTTSGNMAYEQYF. CDR3 coding DNA: TGTGCCAGCAGCACTACTAGCGGGAATATGGCCTACGAGCAGTACTTC.

The rearrangement uses TRBV5-1 and TRBJ2-3; D gene uncertain. From germline, CDR1 is SGHRS and CDR2 YFSETQ. Trimming removed 0 bases at V and 6 bases at J, with 17 bases between. This CDR3 comprises 16 residues. As DNA, the CDR3 is TGCGCCAGCAGCTTGGAGGAGAGCGACTCGGCGGATACGCAGTATTTT. This gives the protein CASSLEESDSADTQYF.

This clone has only one observation. The chain joins TRBV7-2 to TRBJ1-3; TRBD1 matches 7 bases. The CDR3 length is 18 residues. V shed 0 bases and J 3 bases; nucleotides not matched to a gene: 11. Germline V gives CDR1 SGHTA, CDR2 FQGNSA. The CDR3 region has the DNA TGTGCCAGCAGCTTAGCCCCCGAACAGGGGCGGGTTGGAAACACCATATATTTT. Its translation is CASSLAPEQGRVGNTIYF.

The chain couples TRBV25-1 to TRBJ1-1; no clear D. Germline V lookup: CDR1 MGHDK, CDR2 SYGVNS. Trimming shortened V by 5 bases and J by 2 bases, and 6 bases separated the two germline ends. This CDR3 has 12 amino acids. CDR3 nucleotides: TGTGCCAGCAGTCTCCTAAACACTGAAGCTTTCTTT. Translation gives CASSLLNTEAFF.

The V and J genes are TRBV5-1 and TRBJ2-3; the D is unclear. V dropped 2 bases and J dropped 4 bases, with 17 bases sitting between them. The length of the CDR3 is 16 residues. CDR1 is SGHRS, CDR2 YFSETQ, per germline. The DNA for the CDR3 is TGCGCCAGCAGCTTTTTGTCTAGTGCGTCCCCAGATACGCAGTATTTT. It specifies CASSFLSSASPDTQYF. Drawing the rest from reference TRBV5-1 and TRBJ2-3, the complete variable domain is KAGVTQTPRYLIKTRGQQVTLSCSPISGHRSVSWYQQTPGQGLQFLFEYFSETQRNKGNFPGRFSGRQFSNSRSEMNVSTLELGDSALYLCASSFLSSASPDTQYFGPGTRLTVL.

The CDR3 bases are TGTGCCAGCAGCCCATGGGACACCACCTACGAGCAGTACTTC. It codes for CASSPWDTTYEQYF. The rearrangement joins TRBV5-6 to TRBJ2-7; D might be TRBD1 (6 bases). Trimming took off 4 bases at V and 2 bases at J, with 13 bases between the two ends. The germline V gene encodes CDR1 SGHDT and CDR2 YYEEEE. The CDR3 length is 14 residues.

This clone has only a few counts. The CDR3 DNA reads as TGCGCCAGCAGCTTGGTTACAGGGGGTCACGACGAGCAGTACTTC. Protein product: CASSLVTGGHDEQYF. The rearrangement links TRBV5-1 to TRBJ2-7, with TRBD1 matching over 8 bases. The V segment lost 0 bases and the J segment 5 bases; nucleotides outside the gene matches: 7. Per the germline V gene, CDR1 is SGHRS and CDR2 is YFSETQ. This CDR3 spans 15 amino acids.

The rearrangement links TRBV7-3 to TRBJ2-3; D ambiguous. This CDR3 comprises 11 residues. Trimming removed 4 bases from V and 7 bases from J, with 6 bases in between. Germline V gene data show CDR1 as SGHTA and CDR2 as FQGTGA. The CDR3: CASSSSNTQYF. The CDR3 bases are TGTGCCAGCAGCTCTTCTAATACGCAGTATTTT.

Here the CDR3 DNA reads TGTGCCAGCTCACCGGGCAGGGGGCCTGGAAACACCATATATTTT. This sequence encodes CASSPGRGPGNTIYF. The rearrangement links TRBV18 to TRBJ1-3, with TRBD1 identical over 8 bases. The germline V gene encodes CDR1 KGHSH and CDR2 LQKENI. This CDR3 is built from 15 residues. J gave up 2 bases and V 3 bases, and 3 bases lay outside the gene matches.

CDR3 protein: CASSTRGLGDTQYF. In DNA form, the CDR3 reads TGTGCCAGCAGCACCAGGGGGCTAGGAGATACGCAGTATTTT. The chain couples TRBV11-1 to TRBJ2-3; TRBD1 matches 8 bases. Germline assignment: CDR1 SGHAT and CDR2 FQDESV (reference sequence). The CDR3 has 14 amino acids. Germline trimming cut 5 bases from V and 5 bases from J; bases unmatched to any gene: 6.

The chain employs TRBV5-6 and TRBJ1-2; weak D call: TRBD1 (6 bases). With 8 bases removed from V and 3 bases from J, the gap between germline ends came to 23 bases. CDR3 length: 16 amino acids. In germline, CDR1 is SGHDT, CDR2 YYEEEE. DNA for the CDR3: TGTGCCAGTAAAGGTTTATTTAGGGGGACCGACTATGGCTACACCTTC. This gives the protein CASKGLFRGTDYGYTF.